The 24 T cell receptor beta chains reported below all come from one sample, sequenced in a study of blood T cell repertoires in COVID-19. Generated by immunoSEQ multiplex PCR, the TCRdb table keeps only in-frame clones and is missing some. The table includes around 200,000 clones, 86% detected once. Sequencing was carried out using peripheral blood. These receptors came from a woman at least 80 years old in a cohort sampled during active or convalescent COVID-19.

The chain combines TRBV9 with TRBJ2-1, with D perhaps TRBD1 (6 bases). The ends were cut back, 4 bases at V and 2 bases at J, with 13 bases in the middle. The germline gives CDR1 SGDLS, CDR2 YYNGEE. The CDR3 contains 15 residues. The CDR3 DNA is TGTGCCAGCAGCACTGGGCAGGGGACCTACAATGAGCAGTTCTTC. This translates into CASSTGQGTYNEQFF.

The CDR3 nucleotides are TGTGCCATCAGTACGCCAGGGGATAAGGGCAAAAACATTCAGTACTTC. It is translated as CAISTPGDKGKNIQYF. J is TRBJ2-4 and V is TRBV10-3, with D possibly TRBD1 on 6 matching bases. Trimming removed 5 bases from V and 3 bases from J, with 17 bases in between. The CDR3 sequence is 16 residues long. Looked up from germline, CDR1 is ENHRY and CDR2 is SYGVKD.

The chain carries TRBV28 and TRBJ2-3; 14 bases agree with TRBD2. This CDR3 spans 14 amino acids. Per germline, CDR1 MDHEN and CDR2 SYDVKM. Trimming at V came to 6 bases and at J to 7 bases, leaving 3 bases not matched to a gene. CDR3 coding DNA: TGTGCCAGCAGGACTAGCGGGGGGGCAAATACGCAGTATTTT. Its translation: CASRTSGGANTQYF.

The rearrangement joins TRBV6-6 to TRBJ2-7; 7 positions match TRBD2. CDR1 and CDR2 from the germline V gene are MNHNY and SVGAGI (reference sequence). The V segment lost 8 bases and the J segment 3 bases; nucleotides outside the gene matches: 7. The CDR3 covers 13 residues. DNA for the CDR3: TGTGCCAGCGAGGGAGGGGCCAGCTACGAGCAGTACTTC. It is translated as CASEGGASYEQYF.

The chain joins TRBV28 to TRBJ1-2; maybe TRBD1 (5 bases). Trimming left V 2 bases short and J 8 bases short, with 24 bases between. The V gene's germline CDR1 is MDHEN and CDR2 SYDVKM. The CDR3 consists of 17 residues. The CDR3 sequence is CASSLGKLRQLRAGYTF. CDR3 nucleotide sequence: TGTGCCAGCAGTTTAGGCAAACTCCGTCAACTCAGGGCGGGCTACACCTTC.

This sequence joins TRBV28 and TRBJ1-5, with 7 nucleotides matching TRBD1. The germline V gene encodes CDR1 MDHEN and CDR2 SYDVKM. Trimming at V came to 5 bases and at J to 4 bases, leaving 5 bases not matched to a gene. The CDR3 runs 14 residues. The CDR3 DNA is TGTGCCAGCAGTAGGAGGGGGCGGAATCAGCCCCAGCATTTT. Amino acid sequence: CASSRRGRNQPQHF.

The chain employs TRBV27 and TRBJ2-7; 9 nucleotides align to TRBD2. Germline CDR1 is MNHEY and CDR2 is SMNVEV (reference sequence). This CDR3 spans 15 amino acids. Germline trimming cut 1 base from V and 5 bases from J; bases unmatched to any gene: 6. The CDR3 DNA reads TGTGCCAGCAGTTTATTGCGGGGGGGCTTGAACGAGCAGTACTTC. Protein: CASSLLRGGLNEQYF.

The chain carries TRBV7-9 and TRBJ1-3; tentative D call: TRBD1 (6 bases). Germline CDR1 SEHNR, CDR2 FQNEAQ (reference sequence). There are 17 residues in the CDR3. Trimming removed 3 bases from V and 0 bases from J, with 15 bases in between. The CDR3 coding sequence is TGTGCCAGCAGCTTGTACCGACAGGCTCCCTCTGGAAACACCATATATTTT. This codes for CASSLYRQAPSGNTIYF.

The V gene is TRBV30, the J gene TRBJ2-7; possible D gene TRBD1, 6 bases. The CDR3 length is 13 residues. Germline V gene lookup returns CDR1 GTSNPN and CDR2 SVGIG (reference sequence). V was shortened by 0 bases and J by 3 bases, with 9 bases between the two germline ends. CDR3 residues: CAWSVGGLYEQYF. In nucleotides, the CDR3 is TGTGCCTGGAGTGTAGGGGGTCTCTACGAGCAGTACTTC.

The CDR3: CASSAGQGMGQPQHF. The CDR3 nucleotides read TGTGCCAGCAGCGCAGGACAGGGGATGGGTCAGCCCCAGCATTTT. This chain uses TRBV9 with TRBJ1-5; 9 nucleotides agree with TRBD1. The CDR3 spans 15 residues. CDR1 and CDR2 (germline): SGDLS, YYNGEE. V was clipped by 3 bases and J by 6 bases; unmatched bases: 7.

This chain links TRBV7-8 with TRBJ2-7, with unresolved D. Per the germline V gene, CDR1 is SGHVS and CDR2 is FQNEAQ. The CDR3 runs 15 residues. The V gene lost 4 bases and the J gene lost 2 bases, with 15 bases spanning the gap. The CDR3 is CASSSSNSLAYEQYV. The CDR3 region has the DNA TGTGCCAGCAGCTCGTCCAACAGTCTCGCCTACGAGCAGTACGTC.

This clone was detected only once. The V call is TRBV10-1, the J call TRBJ2-5; TRBD2 matches at 7 bases. There are 14 residues in the CDR3. CDR1 and CDR2 from the germline V gene are WNHNN and SYGVQD (reference sequence). Trimming cost V 0 bases and J 5 bases; bases outside gene matches: 3. CDR3 in DNA: TGCGCCAGCAGTGAGTCCGGACTAGAGGAGACCCAGTACTTC. It translates to CASSESGLEETQYF.

The V and J genes are TRBV19 and TRBJ1-5; 8 nucleotides align to TRBD1. Trimming took 10 bases from V and 4 from J; bases not matched to a gene: 9. In germline, CDR1 is LNHDA, CDR2 SQIVND (reference sequence). The CDR3 extends over 14 amino acids. CDR3 DNA sequence: TGTGCCACTAAGCAGGACAGGGTGAATCAGCCCCAGCATTTT. This gives the protein CATKQDRVNQPQHF.

The chain couples TRBV5-1 to TRBJ1-2; tentative D call: TRBD1 (6 bases). The CDR3 spans 13 residues. Germline-derived CDR1 and CDR2 are SGHRS and YFSETQ. V was shortened by 4 bases and J by 4 bases, with 11 bases between the two germline ends. The CDR3 DNA reads as TGCGCCAGCAGCCCCCGGACAGTCTATGGCTACACCTTC. Protein product: CASSPRTVYGYTF.

The CDR3 reads CAGRRSMNTEAFF. CDR3 in DNA: TGTGCCGGACGGAGGAGCATGAACACTGAAGCTTTCTTT. V gene TRBV11-2 combines with J gene TRBJ1-1; D not resolved. V lost 11 bases to trimming and J lost 0 bases, with 13 bases between them. Germline-derived CDR1 and CDR2 are SGHAT and FQNNGV. The CDR3 has 13 residues.

The count of this clone is one. This chain joins TRBV27 and TRBJ1-2; D is possibly TRBD1 (6 bases). From germline, CDR1 is MNHEY and CDR2 SMNVEV (reference sequence). CDR3 length: 16 amino acids. V lost 5 bases and J lost 1, with 17 bases in between. CDR3 protein: CASSRQVRQNNYGYTF. In DNA form, the CDR3 reads TGTGCCAGCAGTAGACAGGTTCGACAGAATAACTATGGCTACACCTTC.

The chain employs TRBV6-5 and TRBJ1-1; 12 nucleotides match TRBD1. V was pared by 7 bases and J by 11 bases, with 11 bases of the junction left unmatched. The CDR3 is made up of 14 amino acids. In germline, CDR1 is MNHEY, CDR2 SVGAGI. The CDR3 DNA sequence: TGTGCCAGCACTGGCGGGACAGGGGGCGCGGAGGCTTTCTTT. Translating gives CASTGGTGGAEAFF.

This chain connects TRBV11-2 to TRBJ1-1; tentatively, D is TRBD1 (5 bases). The V end lost 4 bases, the J end lost 1 base, and 13 bases lay between the germline ends. CDR1 is SGHAT and CDR2 is FQNNGV in the germline V gene. This CDR3 contains 15 residues. CDR3 sequence: CASSSGGPANTEAFF. DNA for the CDR3: TGTGCCAGCAGCTCGGGGGGACCGGCGAACACTGAAGCTTTCTTT. Full variable domain (outside the CDR3, taken from reference TRBV11-2 and TRBJ1-1): EAGVAQSPRYKIIEKRQSVAFWCNPISGHATLYWYQQILGQGPKLLIQFQNNGVVDDSQLPKDRFSAERLKGVDSTLKIQPAKLEDSAVYLCASSSGGPANTEAFFGQGTRLTVV.

The chain couples TRBV25-1 to TRBJ1-6; 7 bases align to TRBD1. This CDR3 has 16 residues. CDR1 and CDR2 (germline): MGHDK, SYGVNS. Trimming at V came to 6 bases and at J to 6 bases, leaving 11 bases not matched to a gene. CDR3: CASSRTGANFNSPLHF. CDR3 coding DNA: TGTGCCAGCAGCAGAACAGGGGCTAATTTTAATTCACCCCTCCACTTT.

The chain couples TRBV6-1 to TRBJ2-7; D ambiguous. Germline V gene sequence: CDR1 MNHNS, CDR2 SASEGT. The CDR3 has 13 residues. Trimming stripped 3 bases from V and 4 bases from J, with 10 bases between. CDR3 protein: CASSEGRLYEQYV. The CDR3 nucleotides read TGTGCCAGCAGTGAGGGTCGACTGTACGAGCAGTACGTC.

The rearrangement uses TRBV6-1 and TRBJ1-5; tentatively, D is TRBD1 (5 bases). This CDR3 is 15 amino acids long. The V end was cut by 6 bases, the J end by 4 bases, with 16 bases between. The germline gives CDR1 MNHNS, CDR2 SASEGT. Here the CDR3 DNA reads TGTGCCAGCAGAGTAAGCAGGGATAGAAATCAGCCCCAGCATTTT. Translation: CASRVSRDRNQPQHF.

The chain couples TRBV12-3 or TRBV12-4 to TRBJ2-1; 7 nucleotides align to TRBD2. The CDR3 spans 13 residues. The J segment lost 10 bases and the V segment lost 8 bases, leaving 11 bases of the junction unmatched. CDR3 nucleotide sequence: TGTGCCAGCTTGGTGAGCGGGGCGGAGGAGCAGTTCTTC. It specifies CASLVSGAEEQFF.

A single count supports this clone. The J gene is TRBJ1-2, the V gene TRBV29-1; the D gene is possibly TRBD1 (6 bases). Germline CDR1 SQVTM, CDR2 ANQGSEA. The V and J ends lost 7 bases and 2 bases respectively, with 11 bases between them. The CDR3 is 12 residues long. The CDR3 spells CSGGDKNYGYTF. In DNA, the CDR3 is TGCAGCGGGGGGGACAAGAACTATGGCTACACCTTC.

The genes are TRBV16 and TRBJ2-1, with 8 nucleotides matching TRBD2. From germline, CDR1 is KGHSY and CDR2 FQNENV. This CDR3 contains 17 residues. The trim removed 3 bases at V and 6 bases at J, leaving 13 bases unmatched. CDR3 in amino acids: CASSHRRIAGSFNEQFF. DNA for the CDR3: TGTGCCAGCAGCCACCGACGAATAGCGGGAAGCTTCAATGAGCAGTTCTTC.